Presented here are 3 T cell receptor beta chains from one specimen sequenced in a study of T-cell reconstitution after alpha-beta-depleted transplantation in children. The authors prepared the TCRbeta library with unique molecular identifiers. TCRdb called the PCR reads again in MiXCR, with one record for every CDR3 protein. The data show 530,000 or so distinct CDR3 sequences, 25% to 30% seen once. Sample: PBMCs, taken before TCRalphabeta/CD19-depleted stem cell transplant. The receptor set was obtained from a boy in the first two years of life with Wiskott-Aldrich syndrome, due to receive a stem cell transplant.

The chain joins TRBV12-3 or TRBV12-4 to TRBJ2-7; 13 nucleotides align to TRBD2. There are 19 residues in the CDR3. V shed 4 bases and J 7 bases; nucleotides not matched to a gene: 19. CDR3 nucleotide sequence: TGTGCCAGCAGTTCCGGACTAGCGGGAGTAGGGGTGGCCTTTCGGGAGCAGTACTTC. Translated: CASSSGLAGVGVAFREQYF.

The CDR3 DNA reads TGTGCCAGCAGCTTATTGGAGCGGGTTCTTAGCGGTGAGCAGTTCTTC. Translated: CASSLLERVLSGEQFF. The chain couples TRBV7-2 to TRBJ2-1; D may be TRBD2 (6 bases). This CDR3 has 16 amino acids. V dropped 2 bases and J dropped 9 bases, with 20 bases sitting between them. From germline, CDR1 is SGHTA and CDR2 FQGNSA.

This clonotype was detected only a few times. This chain links TRBV20-1 with TRBJ1-1; D is unresolved. With 7 bases removed from V and 0 bases from J, the gap between germline ends came to 12 bases. The CDR3 runs to 13 residues. Germline CDR1 reads DFQATT; CDR2 reads SNEGSKA (reference sequence). The CDR3 here is CSVQHKMNTEAFF. The CDR3 nucleotides read TGCAGTGTTCAACATAAGATGAACACTGAAGCTTTCTTT.